A single sample gave rise to the 14 T cell receptor beta chains below, sequenced in a study of blood T cell repertoires in COVID-19. Assay used: immunoSEQ multiplex PCR; TCRdb lists only in-frame clones, some missing. Found here are about 74,000 clones, roughly 70% of them singletons; the top ten hold about 21%. Material: peripheral blood. These receptor sequences come from a man in his 70s with acute or convalescent COVID-19.

The CDR3 reads CASSQGRVYGYTF. The CDR3 nucleotides read TGTGCCAGCAGCCAAGGGAGGGTCTATGGCTACACCTTC. The chain employs TRBV7-9 and TRBJ1-2, with unresolved D. The CDR3 is 13 amino acids. Germline CDR1 reads SEHNR; CDR2 reads FQNEAQ (reference sequence). V was cut by 5 bases and J by 4 bases, with 11 bases left in between.

The chain employs TRBV3-1 (or the pseudogene TRBV3-2) and TRBJ2-1, with TRBD2 matching over 8 bases. The CDR3 covers 14 residues. Germline CDR1 and CDR2: LGHDT and YNNKEL (reference sequence). The J segment lost 9 bases and the V segment lost 0 bases, leaving 4 bases of the junction unmatched. The CDR3 region has the DNA TGTGCCAGCAGCCAAGAAGGGACTAGACGTGAGCAGTTCTTC. Protein: CASSQEGTRREQFF.

The chain recombines TRBV13 with TRBJ2-5, with a tentative D call TRBD2 (8 bases). This CDR3 spans 16 amino acids. Germline values: CDR1 PRHDT, CDR2 FYEKMQ (reference sequence). V dropped 4 bases and J dropped 4 bases, with 19 bases sitting between them. CDR3: CASSWRRGAGGETQYF. The CDR3 DNA reads TGTGCCAGCAGCTGGCGGCGGGGGGCAGGGGGAGAGACCCAGTACTTC.

The genes are TRBV12-5 and TRBJ1-2; no firm D call. CDR1 and CDR2 (germline): LGHNT, FRNRAP. Trimming left V 2 bases short and J 12 bases short, with 13 bases between. The CDR3 is 12 residues long. The CDR3 sequence: CASGLNGGYNTF. CDR3 bases: TGTGCTAGTGGTTTGAACGGAGGGTACAACACCTTC. The full variable domain, rest sourced from reference TRBV12-5 and TRBJ1-2, is DARVTQTPRHKVTEMGQEVTMRCQPILGHNTVFWYRQTMMQGLELLAYFRNRAPLDDSGMPKDRFSAEMPDATLATLKIQPSEPRDSAVYFCASGLNGGYNTFGSGTRLTVV.

The gene calls are TRBV3-1 (or the pseudogene TRBV3-2) and TRBJ2-3; D is ambiguous. This CDR3 region has 16 residues. V was cut by 4 bases and J by 0 bases, with 14 bases left in between. Germline lookup yields CDR1 LGHDT and CDR2 YNNKEL (reference sequence). CDR3 bases: TGTGCCAGCAGCCCCTTCGGCGGTACTAGCACAGATACGCAGTATTTT. It translates to CASSPFGGTSTDTQYF.

This chain connects TRBV5-4 to TRBJ2-3; 7 bases map to TRBD2. This CDR3 comprises 16 residues. Germline CDR1 and CDR2: SGHNT and YYREEE (reference sequence). V shed 4 bases and J 4 bases; nucleotides not matched to a gene: 12. CDR3 nucleotide sequence: TGTGCCAGCAGCCTGCTGGCGGGAGTCGGTTCAGATACGCAGTATTTT. Translation: CASSLLAGVGSDTQYF.

This clone was found a few times. The chain links TRBV19 to TRBJ1-1; the D gene is possibly TRBD1 (6 bases). The CDR3 covers 16 residues. Germline values: CDR1 LNHDA, CDR2 SQIVND (reference sequence). Trimming cost V 0 bases and J 3 bases, with 14 bases left between them. The CDR3 is CASSIEESRQDTEAFF. The DNA of the CDR3 is TGTGCCAGTAGTATAGAGGAGTCGCGACAGGACACTGAAGCTTTCTTT. Variable domain in full (rest from reference TRBV19 and TRBJ1-1): DGGITQSPKYLFRKEGQNVTLSCEQNLNHDAMYWYRQDPGQGLRLIYYSQIVNDFQKGDIAEGYSVSREKKESFPLTVTSAQKNPTAFYLCASSIEESRQDTEAFFGQGTRLTVV.

The chain employs TRBV9 and TRBJ2-1, with 7 bases identical to TRBD2. The CDR3 runs to 18 residues. After removal of 0 bases from V and 1 base from J, the junction contained 10 bases not matched to a gene. Germline V gene lookup returns CDR1 SGDLS and CDR2 YYNGEE. This CDR3 is CASSVVGLLAVSYNEQFF. In DNA form, the CDR3 reads TGTGCCAGCAGCGTAGTGGGGTTGCTAGCGGTTTCCTACAATGAGCAGTTCTTC.

The chain couples TRBV18 to TRBJ2-1; 8 nucleotides align to TRBD2. The CDR3 sequence is 14 residues long. The junction had 4 bases not matched to a gene; V was cut back by 3 bases and J by 6 bases. The germline V gene has CDR1 KGHSH and CDR2 LQKENI. The CDR3 loop is CASSPAGLGNEQFF. In nucleotides, the CDR3 is TGTGCCAGCTCACCGGCGGGACTAGGCAATGAGCAGTTCTTC.

V usage is TRBV10-2 and J usage is TRBJ1-1; possibly TRBD1 for D (6 bases). V was clipped by 6 bases and J by 5 bases, with 16 bases between them. From germline, CDR1 is WSHSY and CDR2 SAAADI. The CDR3 is made up of 14 amino acids. In nucleotides, the CDR3 is TGCGCCAGCAGCTCCGGGGGGCCTAGGACTGAAGCTTTCTTT. Protein sequence: CASSSGGPRTEAFF.

Only a few counts were recorded for this clone. The chain joins TRBV19 to TRBJ1-6, with unresolved D. The germline V gene has CDR1 LNHDA and CDR2 SQIVND (reference sequence). This CDR3 has 14 residues. V was cut by 6 bases and J by 8 bases, with 14 bases left in between. DNA for the CDR3: TGTGCCAGTAGGGAAGCTCACGGGGATTCACCCCTCCACTTT. Amino acids: CASREAHGDSPLHF.

This clone was seen a handful of times. The junction and the germline gene differ at one end; a read error may be behind it. This chain joins TRBV28 and TRBJ1-3, with TRBD1 matching 9 bases. Germline V CDR1 and CDR2: MDHEN, SYDVKM. This CDR3 contains 13 residues. The CDR3 DNA sequence: TGTGCCAGCAGTTCGGGACAGGGAAGCACCATATATTTT. It translates to CASSSGQGSTIYF. The complete variable domain, with remaining parts taken from reference TRBV28 and TRBJ1-3, reads DVKVTQSSRYLVKRTGEKVFLECVQDMDHENMFWYRQDPGLGLRLIYFSYDVKMKEKGDIPEGYSVSREKKERFSLILESASTNQTSMYLCASSSGQGSTIYFGEGSWLTVV.

This clone was counted a few times. V is TRBV7-8 and J is TRBJ2-3; 10 bases fit TRBD2. Trimming cost V 2 bases and J 1 base; bases outside gene matches: 3. The V gene's germline CDR1 is SGHVS and CDR2 FQNEAQ. This CDR3 region has 16 residues. This CDR3 reads CASSLSGTSGTDTQYF. Written as DNA, the CDR3 is TGTGCCAGCAGCTTATCAGGGACTAGCGGCACAGATACGCAGTATTTT.

The V gene is TRBV11-3, the J gene TRBJ2-1; TRBD1 might be the D (6 bases). Germline lookup yields CDR1 SGHNT and CDR2 YENEEA. V was cut by 6 bases and J by 7 bases, with 16 bases left in between. CDR3 length equals 14 residues. The CDR3 loop is CASSPMPQGNEQFF. DNA of the CDR3: TGTGCCAGCAGTCCCATGCCTCAGGGGAATGAGCAGTTCTTC.